This TCR beta chain was sequenced during a study of cytomegalovirus exposure and HLA in healthy donors. Background on the study: From about 180 million T cells, an earlier analysis saw approximately 110 million unique TCR beta sequences. Whole-study findings and limits: Links to common viral pathogens appeared, in a later analysis, for several of the most significant clusters. Under in vitro conditions, a few CMV-associated chains were confirmed as specific for CMV antigens. Many donors carried some public TCRs, although rarity characterized most TCR sequences.

Primers: 60 Vbeta forward and 13 Jbeta reverse. Clones were sequenced by immunoSEQ multiplex PCR, and TCRdb holds only the in-frame ones, with some missing. The sample comprises fewer than 110,000 clones, approximately 72% of which are singletons, and less than 3.5% rests with the top ten. This CDR3 spans 15 amino acids. CDR1 MNHEY and CDR2 SVGAGI come from the germline V gene. V was trimmed by 6 bases and J by 5 bases, leaving 16 bases between them. This clone was recorded once. The target antigen is unknown. This TCR was recovered from a woman in her fifties or sixties in good health and CMV-seronegative. Source material: PBMCs. J is TRBJ2-2 and V is TRBV6-5; maybe TRBD2 (6 bases). The CDR3 DNA reads as TGTGCCAGCAGCCACACATCACTAGCAACCGGGGAGCTGTTTTTT. It yields the protein CASSHTSLATGELFF.